This T cell receptor (beta chain) was retrieved from a study of HIV-infected patients and healthy controls. The repertoire came from unfractionated whole blood and reflected all unsorted peripheral T cells. 500 ng RNA was reverse transcribed with alpha and beta constant-region primers. Alpha and beta chain libraries were made separately by chain-specific third strand synthesis with multiplexing indices. Each CDR3 protein is one row after TCRdb ran MiXCR on the 5' RACE reads. The repertoire consists of approximately 25,000 distinct CDR3 sequences, with approximately 9% occurring once and the leading ten covering roughly 4.3%. Study-level points and caveats: Only sixteen HIV-infected individuals were processed, a major limit on how widely findings apply. Compared with untreated HIV+ repertoires, healthy controls showed roughly threefold more distinct CDR3s and higher Shannon diversity.

This clonotype came up many times. Antigen unknown. Sequencing was carried out using blood. This clonotype was obtained from an adult in good health.

The CDR3 DNA follows: TGTGCCAGCAGCAGATATCAGGGGTTAGAAAACATTCAGTACTTC. Translated: CASSRYQGLENIQYF. This chain uses TRBV7-9 with TRBJ2-4; maybe TRBD1 (6 bases). CDR1 and CDR2 from the germline V gene are SEHNR and FQNEAQ (reference sequence). The CDR3 runs to 15 residues. V was pared by 5 bases and J by 5 bases, with 16 bases between.